What follows describes a single T cell receptor beta chain. Its antigen is unknown. This CDR3 contains 13 residues. In germline, CDR1 is MNHNS, CDR2 SASEGT. Trimming took 3 bases from V and 8 from J; bases not matched to a gene: 7. The assay was run at survey level. Data came from immunoSEQ multiplex PCR; TCRdb stores just in-frame clones and leaves some out. The table has about 60,000 clones, about 90% seen once. These data belong to a study of pediatric ulcerative colitis. Findings and limits, study-wide: Two rectal clonotypes were found only in ulcerative colitis patients, all of them. Compared with controls, ulcerative colitis showed greater blood-rectum clone sharing.

Material: blood. The gene calls are TRBV6-1 and TRBJ2-7, with 7 bases lining up with TRBD1. This receptor was obtained from a boy younger than 18 who was a control in a study of pediatric ulcerative colitis. In DNA form, the CDR3 reads TGTGCCAGCAGTGAGTCGGACAGGCAGCAGCAGTACTTC. Protein sequence: CASSESDRQQQYF.